This record covers a single T cell receptor beta chain. A read error may produce the germline difference seen at one junction end. The authors' processing: Reference gene primer amplification yielded estimated nucleated cell counts. Only in-frame clones appear in the TCRdb table, and some are missing; sequencing was by immunoSEQ multiplex PCR. Clonal size and the V and J genes are those of that table, whereas D and trimming came from the DNA. The sample records a few hundred thousand clones, approximately 90% being singletons. The data originate from a study of blood T cell repertoires in COVID-19. Looked up from germline, CDR1 is MGHRA and CDR2 is YSYEKL. This CDR3 spans 13 amino acids.

The chain couples TRBV4-1 to TRBJ1-1, with D possibly matching TRBD1 (5 bases). This sequence was found in a man under 40 who had recovered from COVID-19. Sequencing input: peripheral blood. CDR3 in DNA: TGCGCCAGCAGCCCTGGGGGGAACTCTGAAGCTTTCTTT. It translates to CASSPGGNSEAFF.